The clone carrying this T cell receptor beta chain has only a few counts. With a J-beta primer mix and a sample-barcoded 5' primer, a second PCR ran about 7 to 12 cycles. MiXCR, run by TCRdb on the 5' RACE reads, gives a single entry per CDR3 protein. The data contain more than 900,000 distinct CDR3 sequences, around 27% of them singletons. This CDR3 has 15 amino acids. V gave up 1 base and J gave up 3 bases; unmatched junction bases: 5. Germline lookup yields CDR1 MNHNS and CDR2 SASEGT. This specimen belongs to a study of blood T cells in healthy people across ages. Every donor contributed around 10 milliliters of peripheral blood by blood draw. Each sample yielded at least 6 micrograms of PBMC total RNA. The same sample was also studied in work on T cells of mothers and their children.

The specimen sequenced was blood. The rearrangement links TRBV6-1 to TRBJ2-7; 8 nucleotides match TRBD1. This TCR derives from a girl aged 2-10 years in good health. The CDR3 nucleotides read TGTGCCAGCAGTGAAGGACAGGGGACCATCTACGAGCAGTACTTC. Its protein is CASSEGQGTIYEQYF.